This T cell receptor (beta chain) was found in a study of early T cells in non-severe SARS-CoV-2 infection. CDR3 size: 14 residues. The V gene end was trimmed by 7 bases and the J gene end by 2 bases; junction bases not matched to a gene: 4. Germline values: CDR1 SQVTM, CDR2 ANQGSEA. Unique molecular identifiers tagged individual cDNA molecules. TCRdb recomputed calls from the 5' RACE reads with MiXCR, one row per CDR3 protein. The data show tens of thousands of distinct CDR3 sequences, around 7% seen once. This clonotype has a count of ten or more. Sequenced material: whole blood, taken at baseline. The chain uses TRBV29-1 and TRBJ2-5, with 13 bases lining up with TRBD2. The sequence came from an adult who was a healthcare worker with PCR-confirmed SARS-CoV-2 infection or an uninfected control (not recorded which). CDR3 nucleotide sequence: TGCAGCGCAGCGGGACTAGCGGGGCAAGAGACCCAGTACTTC. Translated: CSAAGLAGQETQYF. The whole variable domain, remainder taken from reference TRBV29-1 and TRBJ2-5, is SAVISQKPSRDICQRGTSLTIQCQVDSQVTMMFWYRQQPGQSLTLIATANQGSEATYESGFVIDKFPISRPNLTFSTLTVSNMSPEDSSIYLCSAAGLAGQETQYFGPGTRLLVL.